This TCR beta chain comes out of a study of neurological immune-mediated disorders. Findings and limits, study-wide: Patients with HTLV-1-associated myelopathy had the highest level of TCR clonal expansion, whereas patients with multiple sclerosis had the lowest level, falling beneath the level found in healthy controls.

From germline, CDR1 is SQVTM and CDR2 ANQGSEA. CDR3 length: 15 amino acids. V trimming: 6 bases; J trimming: 2 bases; junction bases outside the gene matches: 10. This clonotype was seen ten or more times. Its antigen is still unknown. Over 170 million TCR-beta sequences from 15-18 subjects were obtained in each sequencing run. TCRdb redid the calling of the 5' RACE reads with MiXCR, one entry per CDR3 protein. The sample has approximately 30,000 distinct CDR3 sequences; around 20% are singletons. The chain combines TRBV29-1 with TRBJ2-3, with 8 bases matching TRBD1. This TCR derives from a woman aged 55-70 years in good health. Specimen: PBMCs. The CDR3 is CSVEQGDPSTDTQYF. The DNA for the CDR3 is TGCAGCGTGGAACAGGGGGACCCCTCCACAGATACGCAGTATTTT.